This TCR beta chain was recovered during a study of OX40 agonist ivuxolimab in advanced cancers. The germline V gene has CDR1 LGHNA and CDR2 YNFKEQ. This CDR3 contains 15 residues. Trimming left V 8 bases short and J 3 bases short, with 18 bases between. TCRdb's table, derived via immunoSEQ multiplex PCR, lists solely in-frame clones and lacks some. The sample has some 90,000 clones, under 95% seen once. The J gene is TRBJ2-3, the V gene TRBV4-2; tentatively, D is TRBD1 (8 bases). The sequence was obtained from an adult with an advanced solid tumor such as melanoma, head and neck, liver or kidney cancer. Sample: CD4+ or CD8+ T cells sorted from blood, taken in a trial of the OX40 agonist ivuxolimab. The CDR3 loop reads CASEATGGETDTQYF. The CDR3 DNA reads as TGTGCCAGCGAGGCCACAGGGGGGGAAACAGATACGCAGTATTTT.